The T cell receptor (beta chain) described here comes from a study of blood T cells in healthy people across ages. The authors ran a second PCR of about 6 to 12 cycles using a sample-barcoded 5' primer and a J-beta primer mix. TCRdb used MiXCR to reprocess the 5' RACE reads, holding one entry per CDR3 protein. Of about 1.5 million distinct CDR3 sequences in the sample, 42% were seen once. This receptor was identified in a woman between 18 and 29 years old in good health. Source material: blood.

The CDR3 here is CASSQDLAGARDTQYF. The CDR3 DNA sequence: TGTGCCAGCAGCCAAGATCTAGCGGGGGCTCGAGATACGCAGTATTTT. The V call is TRBV4-2, the J call TRBJ2-3; the match to TRBD2 covers 10 bases. V was clipped by 0 bases and J by 5 bases; unmatched bases: 5. Germline CDR1 is LGHNA and CDR2 is YNFKEQ. CDR3 length: 16 amino acids.